A selection of T cell receptor beta chains follows, all from one sample in a study of blood T cell repertoires in COVID-19. Method: immunoSEQ multiplex PCR; TCRdb's copy keeps in-frame clones and lacks some. Of about 140,000 clones in the sample, 76% were seen once. Specimen: peripheral blood. The origin of the receptors is an elderly woman with active or convalescent COVID-19. CDR3s include the opening cysteine and the closing phenylalanine or tryptophan. Each record gives: J gene, D gene, V gene, CDR3 protein, CDR3 DNA. The D gene is left open where the match is weak.

TRBJ1-4,.,TRBV2,CASSVRRKVGEKLFF,TGTGCCAGCAGTGTTCGGCGGAAGGTGGGTGAAAAACTGTTTTTT
TRBJ1-1,TRBD1,TRBV7-6,CASSPPTGNAEAFF,TGTGCCAGCAGCCCCCCGACAGGGAACGCTGAAGCTTTCTTT
TRBJ2-2,.,TRBV5-4,CASSLRQGSTGELFF,TGTGCCAGCAGCTTGCGTCAGGGGAGCACCGGGGAGCTGTTTTTT
TRBJ1-6,.,TRBV19,CASSTTRGSSYNSPLHF,TGTGCCAGTAGTACTACACGGGGAAGCTCCTATAATTCACCCCTCCACTTT
TRBJ1-1,TRBD1,TRBV3-1/TRBV3-2,CASSQGTGLRTPEAFF,TGTGCCAGCAGCCAGGGGACAGGGCTCCGGACGCCTGAAGCTTTCTTT
TRBJ1-1,TRBD1,TRBV4-1,CASRLGQGDTEAFF,TGCGCCAGCAGACTGGGACAGGGGGACACTGAAGCTTTCTTT
TRBJ1-6,TRBD1,TRBV11-2,CASSRTGVGNSPLHF,TGTGCCAGCAGCCGGACAGGGGTAGGTAATTCACCCCTCCACTTT
TRBJ2-7,TRBD1,TRBV5-1,CASSPTTGTRYEQYF,TGCGCCAGCAGCCCCACGACAGGGACCCGCTACGAGCAGTACTTC
TRBJ2-1,.,TRBV6-5,CASKRGTFYNEQFF,TGTGCCAGCAAGAGAGGGACTTTCTACAATGAGCAGTTCTTC
TRBJ2-7,TRBD1,TRBV2,CASKRQGADYEQYF,TGTGCCAGCAAGCGACAGGGGGCAGACTACGAGCAGTACTTC